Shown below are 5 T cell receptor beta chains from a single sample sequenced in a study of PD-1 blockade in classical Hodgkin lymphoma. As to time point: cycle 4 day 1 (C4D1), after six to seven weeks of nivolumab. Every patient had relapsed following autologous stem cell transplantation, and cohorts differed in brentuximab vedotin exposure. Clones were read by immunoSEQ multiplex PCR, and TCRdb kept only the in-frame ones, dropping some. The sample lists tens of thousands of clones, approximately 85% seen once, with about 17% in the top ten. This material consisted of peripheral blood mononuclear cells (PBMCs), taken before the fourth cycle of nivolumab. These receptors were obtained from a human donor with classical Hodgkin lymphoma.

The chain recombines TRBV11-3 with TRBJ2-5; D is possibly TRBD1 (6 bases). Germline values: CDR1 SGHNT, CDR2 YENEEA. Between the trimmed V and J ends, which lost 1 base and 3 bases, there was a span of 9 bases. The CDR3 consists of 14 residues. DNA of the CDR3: TGTGCCAGCAGCTTAGGACAGGTAGAAGAGACCCAGTACTTC. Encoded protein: CASSLGQVEETQYF.

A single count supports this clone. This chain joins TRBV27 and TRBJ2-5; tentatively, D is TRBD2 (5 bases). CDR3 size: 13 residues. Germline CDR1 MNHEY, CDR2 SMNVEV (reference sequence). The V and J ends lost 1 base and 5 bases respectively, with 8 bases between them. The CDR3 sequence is CASSLFWRETQYF. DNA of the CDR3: TGTGCCAGCAGTTTATTTTGGAGGGAGACCCAGTACTTC.

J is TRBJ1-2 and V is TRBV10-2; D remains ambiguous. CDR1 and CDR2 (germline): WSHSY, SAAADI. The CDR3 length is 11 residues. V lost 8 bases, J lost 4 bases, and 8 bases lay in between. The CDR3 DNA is TGCGCCAGCGGGGAGGGCTATGGCTACACCTTC. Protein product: CASGEGYGYTF.

The CDR3 DNA reads TGTGCCAGCTTCGGGGAGGGAAAATCACCCCTCCACTTT. Its protein product is CASFGEGKSPLHF. V is TRBV18 and J is TRBJ1-6; D is ambiguous. The germline V and J ends were trimmed by 7 bases and 10 bases, with 14 bases remaining between them. Germline V gives CDR1 KGHSH, CDR2 LQKENI. This CDR3 region has 13 residues.

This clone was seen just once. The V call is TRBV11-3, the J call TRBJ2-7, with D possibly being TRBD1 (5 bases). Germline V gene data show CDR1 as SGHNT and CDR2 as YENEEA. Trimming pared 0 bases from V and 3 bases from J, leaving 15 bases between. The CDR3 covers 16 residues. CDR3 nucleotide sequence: TGTGCCAGCAGCTTAGACGTACATAGGGGCCTCTACGAGCAGTACGTC. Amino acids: CASSLDVHRGLYEQYV.